The source of this T cell receptor beta chain is a study of regulatory T cells in long-lasting Graves disease. Points on this clonotype: One end of the junction varies from germline; a read error may be responsible.

Libraries of TCR beta came from iRepertoire HTBI primers plus Arm-PCR of CDR3 regions. TCRdb ran MiXCR on the multiplex PCR reads and lists one entry per CDR3 protein. The sample has 400,000 to 500,000 distinct CDR3 sequences; approximately 15% are singletons. The time point is: newly diagnosed GD, antithyroid drugs for less than 3 months. Following extraction of RNA from PBMCs, that RNA was used to make the TCR library. The same sample was also studied in work on T cells in Graves' hyperthyroidism and ophthalmopathy.

Source: peripheral blood mononuclear cells (PBMCs), taken at new diagnosis, from a patient treated with antithyroid drugs. The source is a woman between 45 and 60 years old with Graves disease.

The CDR3 is CACSVRGRASAGNTIYF. CDR3 bases: TGTGCCTGTAGTGTACGGGGAAGGGCATCAGCTGGAAACACCATATATTTT. The chain has TRBV30 and TRBJ1-3; no firm D call. This CDR3 spans 17 amino acids. Germline values: CDR1 GTSNPN, CDR2 SVGIG (reference sequence).